The sequence of this TCR beta chain was determined in a study of cytomegalovirus exposure and HLA in healthy donors. In the study overall: An earlier analysis identified 110 million or so unique TCR beta sequences in approximately 190 million T cells. Study-wide findings and caveats: Researchers reported that three CMV-associated chains were confirmed in vitro as CMV antigen-specific. Reportedly, HLA-A and HLA-B alleles of most subjects were accurately predicted from TCR beta.

PCR primers comprised 60 Vbeta and 13 Jbeta primers. Produced via immunoSEQ multiplex PCR; TCRdb's table is partial and in-frame only. The sample has around 65,000 clones, approximately 85% seen once; the top ten hold about 11%. On this clone itself: What it binds is unknown.

The receptor was derived from a female donor in good health and CMV-seronegative. What was sequenced was PBMCs.

The CDR3 region is CASSRFSGTSGYEQYF. The CDR3 DNA reads as TGTGCCAGCAGCCGTTTTTCCGGGACTAGCGGCTACGAGCAGTACTTC. The rearrangement joins TRBV5-5 to TRBJ2-7, with 11 nucleotides matching TRBD2. J lost 3 bases, V lost 4 bases, and 9 bases had no gene match. CDR3 length equals 16 residues. From germline, CDR1 is SGHKS and CDR2 YYEKEE (reference sequence). The full variable domain, in which reference TRBV5-5 and TRBJ2-7 provide the parts outside the CDR3, is DAGVTQSPTHLIKTRGQQVTLRCSPISGHKSVSWYQQVLGQGPQFIFQYYEKEERGRGNFPDRFSARQFPNYSSELNVNALLLGDSALYLCASSRFSGTSGYEQYFGPGTRLTVT.